This T cell receptor beta chain is drawn from a study of blood T cells in healthy people across ages (dated by TCRdb to about 2015). In the study overall: In model experiments, roughly one uniquely barcoded TCR beta cDNA molecule per two T cells was captured by template switching. Age-related changes in TCR beta repertoire diversity were measured in the study by deep sequencing normalized with unique cDNA molecular identifiers. The donors were divided into four age groups: young (average around 16 years), middle-aged (approximately 39), aged (under 70) and long-lived (about 79). To avoid experimental bias, donors of different ages were randomly spread across the sequencing lanes. Two additional independent replicas of 1 million unique cDNA reads from the same blood draw were analyzed for two donors (one aged 18 to 30 and one aged 80 or older). What the study reported, not specific to this receptor: Compared with the aged group, more naive CD4+ T cells, fewer expanded clones and increased TCR diversity were shown by the long-lived group, suggesting age selection. Because profiling used bulk unsorted PBMCs, naive and antigen-experienced compartments could not be compared conclusively. Because donor CMV infection status was unknown, age-related changes in expanded clonotypes were potentially confounded. There was a strong correlation between observed TCR beta diversity and the percentage of naive T cells measured by flow cytometry. As age increased, observed TCR beta diversity per million T cells dropped in a roughly linear way, and a significant reduction was already evident by age around 41. Estimates of total diversity based on one million sequenced T cells were regarded as lower bounds and as underestimates.

Donors were 40 or so systemically healthy Caucasian individuals from Russia aged roughly 6 to 95 years. Each donor gave 9 to 10 milliliters of peripheral blood, collected into EDTA-treated Vacutainer tubes. Ficoll-Paque density-gradient centrifugation was used to isolate PBMCs, with at least 7 million per sample. Total RNA was extracted from PBMCs with Trizol reagent, with at least 5 micrograms obtained per sample. Naive CD45RAhigh/CD27high T cell percentages were measured by flow cytometry on a PBMC aliquot from every donor. Receptors were amplified or captured by 5' RACE. Sequencing used an Illumina HiSeq 2500. A second PCR of about 6 to 11 cycles was performed with a sample-barcoded 5' primer and a J-beta primer mix. A unique molecular identifier was introduced onto each TCR beta cDNA molecule by a template-switch 5' adaptor carrying 12 random nucleotides. Each sample yielded at least 2.5 million CDR3-containing paired-end reads. First-strand cDNA synthesis was performed from all RNA using the Mint cDNA synthesis kit, with priming by a TRBC-specific oligonucleotide. Following uracil-DNA glycosylase treatment, all cDNA underwent a first 18-cycle PCR with the universal primers M1SS and BC2_uni_R. The study's own analysis went as follows. For normalization, 1 million high-quality reads were randomly selected from each sample, with every read carrying a distinct molecular identifier. Instead of being binned into consensus sequences, reads that shared molecular identifiers were thrown out. MiTCR, run with a Q25 quality threshold and the strictest error-elimination algorithm, handled CDR3 identification, clonotype clustering and error correction. Lower-bound total TCR beta diversity was estimated with a nonparametric unseen species model using Euler transformation. TCRdb reworked the public reads: Q25 trimming with fastp, MiXCR clone assembly, productive beta chains retained. Entries that share a CDR3 protein sequence are merged under the most common genes and DNA. These V and J calls derive from TCRdb rather than the authors' analysis. The sample table contains some 710,000 distinct CDR3 sequences; only one count was recorded for roughly 20% of them. The biggest ten clones account for roughly 22% of the sample.

The cysteine opens and the phenylalanine closes a CDR3 of 16 amino acids. Only the CDR3 DNA stays, 48 bases, in frame from base 1. Relative to germline, V is missing 4 bases and J is missing 6 bases, with 9 bases of the junction outside any gene match. The germline V gene sets CDR1 to SGHDT and CDR2 to YYEEEE. As for this clonotype: Its antigen remains unidentified. One base away there is no much larger clone; base qualities are not given.

This clonotype was obtained from a man in his 70s in good health. Sequences were obtained from blood. The rearrangement combines TRBV5-6 with TRBJ1-6; the junction holds 8 bases that match TRBD1. The nucleotide sequence reads as follows: TGTGCCAGCAGCCTACCTTGGGACAGGATTAATTCACCCCTCCACTTT. This codes for CASSLPWDRINSPLHF.